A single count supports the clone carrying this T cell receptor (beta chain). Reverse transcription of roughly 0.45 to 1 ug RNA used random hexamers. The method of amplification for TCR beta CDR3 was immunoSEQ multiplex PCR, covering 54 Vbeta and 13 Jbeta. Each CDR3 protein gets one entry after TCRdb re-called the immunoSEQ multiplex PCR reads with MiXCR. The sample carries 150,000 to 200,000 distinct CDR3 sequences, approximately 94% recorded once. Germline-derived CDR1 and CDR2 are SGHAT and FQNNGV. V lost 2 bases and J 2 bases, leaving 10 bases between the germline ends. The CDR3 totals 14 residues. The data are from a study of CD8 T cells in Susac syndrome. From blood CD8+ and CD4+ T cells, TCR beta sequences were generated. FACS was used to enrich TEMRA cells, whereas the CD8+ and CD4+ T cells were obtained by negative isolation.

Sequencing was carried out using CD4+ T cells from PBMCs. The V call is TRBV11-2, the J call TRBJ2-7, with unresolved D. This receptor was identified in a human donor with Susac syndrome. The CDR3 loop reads CASSLRLGTYEQYF. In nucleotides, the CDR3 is TGTGCCAGCAGCTTACGTCTGGGAACCTACGAGCAGTACTTC.